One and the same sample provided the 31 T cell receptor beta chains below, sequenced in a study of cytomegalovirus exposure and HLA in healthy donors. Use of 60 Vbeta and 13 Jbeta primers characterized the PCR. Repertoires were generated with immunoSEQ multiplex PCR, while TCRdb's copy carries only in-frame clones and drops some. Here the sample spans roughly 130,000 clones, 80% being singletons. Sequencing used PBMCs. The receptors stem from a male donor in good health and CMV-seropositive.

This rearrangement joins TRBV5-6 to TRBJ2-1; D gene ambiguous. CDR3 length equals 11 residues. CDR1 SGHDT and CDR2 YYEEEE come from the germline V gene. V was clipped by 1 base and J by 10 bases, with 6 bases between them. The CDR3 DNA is TGTGCCAGCAGCTTGATGAGCGAGCAGTTCTTC. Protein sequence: CASSLMSEQFF.

Written as DNA, the CDR3 is TGTGCCGCAGAACAGGGTGGCAAAAACATTCAGTACTTC. As protein: CAAEQGGKNIQYF. The chain links TRBV28 to TRBJ2-4, with TRBD1 as a possible D gene (6 bases). V lost 11 bases and J 3 bases, leaving 14 bases between the germline ends. Germline V CDR1 and CDR2: MDHEN, SYDVKM. The CDR3 sequence is 13 residues long.

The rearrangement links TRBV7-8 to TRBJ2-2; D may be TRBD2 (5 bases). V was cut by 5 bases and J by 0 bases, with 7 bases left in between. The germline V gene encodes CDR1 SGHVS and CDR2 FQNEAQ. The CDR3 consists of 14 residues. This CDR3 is CASSRTPNTGELFF. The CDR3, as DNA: TGTGCCAGCAGCCGGACTCCGAACACCGGGGAGCTGTTTTTT.

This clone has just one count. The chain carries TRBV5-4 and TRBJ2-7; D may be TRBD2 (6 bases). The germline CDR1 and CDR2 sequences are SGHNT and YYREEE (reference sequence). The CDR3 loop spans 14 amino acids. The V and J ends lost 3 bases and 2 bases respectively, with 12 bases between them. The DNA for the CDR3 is TGTGCCAGCAGCTCCGGGGGTGGAACCTACGAGCAGTACTTC. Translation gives CASSSGGGTYEQYF.

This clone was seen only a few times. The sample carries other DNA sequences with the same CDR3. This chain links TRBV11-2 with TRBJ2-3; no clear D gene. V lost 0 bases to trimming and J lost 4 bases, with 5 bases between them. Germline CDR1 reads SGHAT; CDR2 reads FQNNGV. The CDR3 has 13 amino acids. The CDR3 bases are TGTGCCAGCAGCTTAGATCCAGCAGATACGCAGTATTTT. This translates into CASSLDPADTQYF.

CDR3 nucleotide sequence: TGTGCCATCCATAGGACAGGGGAGGAGAGCTCCTACGAGCAGTACTTC. It specifies CAIHRTGEESSYEQYF. The rearrangement links TRBV2 to TRBJ2-7; 9 bases are a match to TRBD1. The CDR3 is 16 residues long. The trim removed 10 bases at V and 0 bases at J, leaving 13 bases unmatched. Germline-derived CDR1 and CDR2 are SNHLY and FYNNEI.

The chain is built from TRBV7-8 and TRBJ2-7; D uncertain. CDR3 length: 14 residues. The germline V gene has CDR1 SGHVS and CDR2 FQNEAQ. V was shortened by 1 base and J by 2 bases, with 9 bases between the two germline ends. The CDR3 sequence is CASSLGAATYEQYF. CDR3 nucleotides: TGTGCCAGCAGCTTAGGGGCAGCAACCTACGAGCAGTACTTC.

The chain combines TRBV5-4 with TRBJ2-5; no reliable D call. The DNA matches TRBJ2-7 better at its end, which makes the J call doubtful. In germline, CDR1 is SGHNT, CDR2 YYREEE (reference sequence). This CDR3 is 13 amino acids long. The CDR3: CASSLAESYEQYF. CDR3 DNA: TGTGCCAGCAGCTTGGCCGAGAGCTACGAGCAGTACTTC.

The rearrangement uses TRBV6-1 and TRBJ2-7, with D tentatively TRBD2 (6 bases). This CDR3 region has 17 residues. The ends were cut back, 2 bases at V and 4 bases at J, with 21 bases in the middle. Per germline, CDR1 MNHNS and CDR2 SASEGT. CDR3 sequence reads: CASSERSEETRRYEQYF. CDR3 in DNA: TGTGCCAGCAGTGAAAGGAGTGAAGAGACTAGAAGGTACGAGCAGTACTTC.

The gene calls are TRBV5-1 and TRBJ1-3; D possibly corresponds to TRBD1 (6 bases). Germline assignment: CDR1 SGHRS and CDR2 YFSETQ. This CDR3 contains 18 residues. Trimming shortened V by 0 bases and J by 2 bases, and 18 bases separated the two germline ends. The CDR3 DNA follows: TGCGCCAGCAGCTTGGCCGAAGGGGGTCGGGGCGCTGGAAACACCATATATTTT. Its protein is CASSLAEGGRGAGNTIYF.

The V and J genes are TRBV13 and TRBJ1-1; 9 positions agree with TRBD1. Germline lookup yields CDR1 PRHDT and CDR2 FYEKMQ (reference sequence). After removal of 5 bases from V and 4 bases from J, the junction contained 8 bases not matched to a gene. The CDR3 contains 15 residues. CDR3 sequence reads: CASSNGTGFGTEAFF. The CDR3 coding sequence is TGTGCCAGCAGCAACGGGACAGGGTTTGGCACTGAAGCTTTCTTT.

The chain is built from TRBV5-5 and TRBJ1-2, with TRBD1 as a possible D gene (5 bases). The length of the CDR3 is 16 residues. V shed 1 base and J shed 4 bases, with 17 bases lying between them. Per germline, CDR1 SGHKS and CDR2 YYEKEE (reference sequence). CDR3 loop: CASSLLYRRNVYGYTF. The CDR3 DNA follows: TGTGCCAGCAGCTTGCTATACAGGCGGAACGTCTATGGCTACACCTTC.

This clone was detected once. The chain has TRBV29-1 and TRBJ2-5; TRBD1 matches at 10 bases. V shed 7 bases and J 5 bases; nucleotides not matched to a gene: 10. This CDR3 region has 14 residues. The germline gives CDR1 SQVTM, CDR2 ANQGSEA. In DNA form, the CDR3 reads TGCAGCGCGGGGGACAGGGGTCGCGGGGAGACCCAGTACTTC. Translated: CSAGDRGRGETQYF.

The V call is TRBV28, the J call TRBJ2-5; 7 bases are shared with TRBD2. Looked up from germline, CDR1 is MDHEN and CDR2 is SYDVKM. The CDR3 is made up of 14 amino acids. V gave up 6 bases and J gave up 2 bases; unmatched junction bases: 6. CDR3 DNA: TGTGCCAGCAGCCCTAGCGGTAAGCAAGAGACCCAGTACTTC. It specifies CASSPSGKQETQYF.

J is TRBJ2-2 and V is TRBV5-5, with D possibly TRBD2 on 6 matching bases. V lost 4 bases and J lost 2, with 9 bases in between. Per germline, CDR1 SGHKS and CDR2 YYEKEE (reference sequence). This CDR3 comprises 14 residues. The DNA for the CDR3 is TGTGCCAGCAGCCGGGACTCAAACACCGGGGAGCTGTTTTTT. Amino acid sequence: CASSRDSNTGELFF.

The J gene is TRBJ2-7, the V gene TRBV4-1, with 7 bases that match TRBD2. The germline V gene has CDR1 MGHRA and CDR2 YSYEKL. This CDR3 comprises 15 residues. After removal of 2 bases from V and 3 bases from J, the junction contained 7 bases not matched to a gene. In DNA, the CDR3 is TGCGCCAGCAGCCAAAACCGGGACTATATCTACGAGCAGTACTTC. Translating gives CASSQNRDYIYEQYF.

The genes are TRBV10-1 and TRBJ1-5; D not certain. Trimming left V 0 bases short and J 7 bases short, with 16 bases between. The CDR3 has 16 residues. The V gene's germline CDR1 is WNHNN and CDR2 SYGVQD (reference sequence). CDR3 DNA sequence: TGCGCCAGCAGTGAGTCTGGGCAGTCTAAGCTCCAGCCCCAGCATTTT. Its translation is CASSESGQSKLQPQHF.

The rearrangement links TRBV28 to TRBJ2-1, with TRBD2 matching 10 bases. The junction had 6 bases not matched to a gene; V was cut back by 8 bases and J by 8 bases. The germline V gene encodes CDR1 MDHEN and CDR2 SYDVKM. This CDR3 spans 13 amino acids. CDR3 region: CASVAGGRDEQFF. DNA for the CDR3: TGTGCCAGCGTAGCGGGAGGACGTGATGAGCAGTTCTTC.

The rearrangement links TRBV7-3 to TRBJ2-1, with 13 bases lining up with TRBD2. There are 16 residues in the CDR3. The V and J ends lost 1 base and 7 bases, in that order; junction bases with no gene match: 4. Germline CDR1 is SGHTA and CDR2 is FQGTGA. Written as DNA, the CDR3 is TGTGCCAGCAGCTTAAAACGACTAGCGGGGGGAAATGAGCAGTTCTTC. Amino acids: CASSLKRLAGGNEQFF.

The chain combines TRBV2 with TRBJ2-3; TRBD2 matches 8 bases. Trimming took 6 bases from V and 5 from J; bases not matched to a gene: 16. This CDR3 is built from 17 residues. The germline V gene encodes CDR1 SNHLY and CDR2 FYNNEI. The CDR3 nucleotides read TGTGCCAGCAGAGACCCTAGCGGGCCGGGAGCCTTAGATACGCAGTATTTT. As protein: CASRDPSGPGALDTQYF. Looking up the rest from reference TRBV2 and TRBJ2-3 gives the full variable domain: EPEVTQTPSHQVTQMGQEVILRCVPISNHLYFYWYRQILGQKVEFLVSFYNNEISEKSEIFDDQFSVERPDGSNFTLKIRSTKLEDSAMYFCASRDPSGPGALDTQYFGPGTRLTVL.

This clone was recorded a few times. The CDR3 protein is CAYGQGREKLFF. The CDR3 DNA sequence: TGTGCCTATGGACAGGGCCGCGAAAAACTGTTTTTT. The V and J genes are TRBV5-4 and TRBJ1-4; 8 bases are a match to TRBD1. V shed 10 bases, J shed 8 bases, and the junction held 7 bases outside the gene matches. CDR1 is SGHNT, CDR2 YYREEE, per germline (reference sequence). The CDR3 runs to 12 residues.

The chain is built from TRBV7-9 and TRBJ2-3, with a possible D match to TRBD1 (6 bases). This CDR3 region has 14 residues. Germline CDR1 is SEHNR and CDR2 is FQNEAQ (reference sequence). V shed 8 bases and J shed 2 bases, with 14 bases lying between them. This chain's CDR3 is CASSDSSNTDTQYF. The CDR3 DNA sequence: TGTGCCAGCTCGGACAGTTCAAACACAGATACGCAGTATTTT.

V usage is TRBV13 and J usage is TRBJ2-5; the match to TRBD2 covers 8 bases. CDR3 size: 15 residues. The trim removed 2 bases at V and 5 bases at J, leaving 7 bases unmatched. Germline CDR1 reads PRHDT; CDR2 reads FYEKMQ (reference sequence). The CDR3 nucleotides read TGTGCCAGCAGCTTAAACGGGGGGGCCGGTGAGACCCAGTACTTC. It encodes CASSLNGGAGETQYF.

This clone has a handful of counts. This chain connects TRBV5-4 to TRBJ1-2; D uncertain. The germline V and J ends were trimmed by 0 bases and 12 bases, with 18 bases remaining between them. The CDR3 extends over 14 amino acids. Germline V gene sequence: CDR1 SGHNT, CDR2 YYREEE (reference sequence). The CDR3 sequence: CASSLGDTRLLDTF. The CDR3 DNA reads TGTGCCAGCAGCTTGGGTGACACACGACTATTAGACACCTTC.

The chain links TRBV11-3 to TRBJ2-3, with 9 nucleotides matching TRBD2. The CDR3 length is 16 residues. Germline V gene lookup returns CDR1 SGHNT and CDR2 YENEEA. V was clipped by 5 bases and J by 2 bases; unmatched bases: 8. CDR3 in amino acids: CASSQIAGDSTDTQYF. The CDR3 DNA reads TGTGCCAGCAGCCAGATAGCGGGGGATTCCACAGATACGCAGTATTTT.

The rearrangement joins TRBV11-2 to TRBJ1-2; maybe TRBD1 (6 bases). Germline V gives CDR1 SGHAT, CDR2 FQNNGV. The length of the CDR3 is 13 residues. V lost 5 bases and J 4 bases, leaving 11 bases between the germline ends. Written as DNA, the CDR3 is TGTGCCAGCAGCCCAGGGGAAACCTATGGCTACACCTTC. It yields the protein CASSPGETYGYTF.

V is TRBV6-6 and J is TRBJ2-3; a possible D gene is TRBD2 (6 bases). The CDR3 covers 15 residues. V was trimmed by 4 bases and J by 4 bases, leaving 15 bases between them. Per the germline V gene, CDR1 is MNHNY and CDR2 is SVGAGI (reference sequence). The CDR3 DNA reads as TGTGCCAGCAGTTCTCGAGCGGGCTTGCCAGATACGCAGTATTTT. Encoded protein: CASSSRAGLPDTQYF.

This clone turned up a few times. CDR3 loop: CASSLRAGLGIGEKLFF. The CDR3 DNA reads TGTGCCAGCAGCTTAAGAGCGGGGCTGGGTATTGGTGAAAAACTGTTTTTT. This chain uses TRBV7-9 with TRBJ1-4; tentative D call: TRBD1 (5 bases). V dropped 2 bases and J dropped 7 bases, with 20 bases sitting between them. This CDR3 is built from 17 residues. CDR1 is SEHNR, CDR2 FQNEAQ, per germline (reference sequence).

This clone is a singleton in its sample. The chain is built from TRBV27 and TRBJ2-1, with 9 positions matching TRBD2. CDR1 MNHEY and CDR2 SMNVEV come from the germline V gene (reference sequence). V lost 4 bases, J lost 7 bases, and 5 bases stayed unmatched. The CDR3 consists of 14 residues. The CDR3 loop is CASSWREGRNEQFF. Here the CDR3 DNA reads TGTGCCAGCAGTTGGCGGGAGGGCCGAAATGAGCAGTTCTTC.

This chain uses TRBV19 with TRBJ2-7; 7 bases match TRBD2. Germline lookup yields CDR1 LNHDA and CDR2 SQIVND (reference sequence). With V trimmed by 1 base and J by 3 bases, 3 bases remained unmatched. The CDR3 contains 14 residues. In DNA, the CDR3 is TGTGCCAGTAGTATAGTTCCTAGCGGCTACGAGCAGTACTTC. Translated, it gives CASSIVPSGYEQYF. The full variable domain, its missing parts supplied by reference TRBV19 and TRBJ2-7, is DGGITQSPKYLFRKEGQNVTLSCEQNLNHDAMYWYRQDPGQGLRLIYYSQIVNDFQKGDIAEGYSVSREKKESFPLTVTSAQKNPTAFYLCASSIVPSGYEQYFGPGTRLTVT.

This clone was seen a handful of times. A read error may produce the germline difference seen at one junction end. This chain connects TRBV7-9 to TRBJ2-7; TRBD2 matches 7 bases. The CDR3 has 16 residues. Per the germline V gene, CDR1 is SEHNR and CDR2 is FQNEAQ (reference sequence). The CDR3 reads CSSSLATGGRSYEQYF. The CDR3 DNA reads TGTTCCAGCAGCTTAGCGACGGGGGGACGTAGCTACGAGCAGTACTTC. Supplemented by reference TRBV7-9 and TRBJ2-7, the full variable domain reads DTGVSQNPRHKITKRGQNVTFRCDPISEHNRLYWYRQTLGQGPEFLTYFQNEAQLEKSRLLSDRFSAERPKGSFSTLEIQRTEQGDSAMYLCSSSLATGGRSYEQYFGPGTRLTVT.